Listed below are T cell receptor beta chains from one sample, sequenced in a study of blood T cell repertoires in COVID-19. TCRdb keeps only in-frame clones here, not all; method: immunoSEQ multiplex PCR. The table has fewer than 200,000 clones, 87% seen once. Sequencing used peripheral blood. The source of these receptors is a woman aged 50 to 60 with acute or convalescent COVID-19. Each CDR3 is given with its conserved first and last residue. Fields, in order: clone size, CDR3 length, D gene, J gene, V gene, CDR3 protein, CDR3 DNA. A D gene is named only where the DNA matches it firmly. Size is stated for part of the rows, as once, few or many counts, or as a class when the clone is expanded.

. 14 . TRBJ2-1 TRBV13 CASSLFIAYNEQFF TGTGCCAGCAGCTTATTTATTGCCTACAATGAGCAGTTCTTC
. 15 . TRBJ1-1 TRBV19 CASTLLYGIDTEAFF TGTGCCAGCACCCTTCTCTACGGGATTGACACTGAAGCTTTCTTT
. 14 . TRBJ2-7 TRBV5-4 CASSPDSNSYEQYF TGTGCCAGCAGCCCGGACAGTAATTCCTACGAGCAGTACTTC
few 15 . TRBJ1-1 TRBV11-2 CASSPGVLRNTEAFF TGTGCCAGCAGCCCCGGTGTCTTACGGAACACTGAAGCTTTCTTT
. 16 TRBD2 TRBJ2-4 TRBV7-2 CASSQSSGGHQNIQYF TGTGCCAGCAGCCAATCTAGCGGGGGGCACCAAAACATTCAGTACTTC
. 12 . TRBJ1-5 TRBV15 CATSRGLEPQHF TGTGCCACCAGCAGAGGACTCGAACCCCAGCATTTT
. 15 TRBD2 TRBJ2-7 TRBV3-1/TRBV3-2 CASSQDSGVTYEQYF TGTGCCAGCAGCCAAGATAGCGGGGTTACCTACGAGCAGTACTTC
. 17 . TRBJ2-5 TRBV27 CASSLSPTVALGETQYF TGTGCCAGCAGTTTATCCCCTACAGTCGCGTTGGGAGAGACCCAGTACTTC
. 16 . TRBJ2-7 TRBV21-1 CASSRDGTGGNYEQYF TGTGCCAGCAGCAGGGACGGTACAGGGGGGAACTACGAGCAGTACTTC
. 15 TRBD2 TRBJ2-1 TRBV10-3 CAISSGTSDLNEQFF TGTGCCATCAGTTCCGGGACTAGCGATCTCAATGAGCAGTTCTTC
once 14 TRBD1 TRBJ1-5 TRBV5-6 CASSGGQGDQPQHF TGTGCCAGCAGCGGTGGGCAGGGGGATCAGCCCCAGCATTTT
once 15 . TRBJ2-5 TRBV6-5 CASTDFERLQETQYF TGTGCCAGCACCGATTTCGAGAGGTTGCAAGAGACCCAGTACTTC
once 14 . TRBJ2-3 TRBV24-1 CATTSGLEADTQYF TGTGCCACCACCTCCGGGTTGGAGGCAGATACGCAGTATTTT
. 16 TRBD2 TRBJ2-2 TRBV7-2 CASSFSGEHMAGELFF TGTGCCAGCAGCTTTAGCGGGGAGCACATGGCCGGGGAGCTGTTTTTT
. 13 . TRBJ1-5 TRBV5-1 CASSLGQNQPQHF TGCGCCAGCAGCTTAGGACAGAATCAGCCCCAGCATTTT
. 12 . TRBJ1-1 TRBV12-3/TRBV12-4 CASRETVSEAFF TGTGCCAGCAGGGAGACAGTTTCGGAAGCTTTCTTT
. 14 . TRBJ2-7 TRBV11-3 CASSPAGVWGEQYF TGTGCCAGCAGCCCGGCAGGGGTCTGGGGGGAGCAGTACTTC
. 13 . TRBJ1-1 TRBV6-5 CASTPRVDTEAFF TGTGCCAGCACCCCACGGGTCGATACTGAAGCTTTCTTT
. 16 TRBD2 TRBJ2-7 TRBV2 CASSVPALLAGDEQYF TGTGCCAGCAGTGTACCCGCCCTACTAGCGGGAGACGAGCAGTACTTC
. 11 . TRBJ2-7 TRBV7-3 CASIRMGGQYF TGTGCCAGCATCCGTATGGGGGGGCAGTACTTC
. 15 . TRBJ1-6 TRBV19 CASSISPSGHSPLHF TGTGCCAGTAGTATATCTCCCTCCGGACACTCACCCCTCCACTTT
. 13 . TRBJ1-1 TRBV5-1 CASSLYGDTEAFF TGCGCCAGCAGCTTGTACGGGGACACTGAAGCTTTCTTT
. 18 . TRBJ2-1 TRBV4-1 CASSQVWSSEPLGNEQFF TGCGCCAGCAGCCAAGTTTGGAGCAGTGAACCCCTGGGCAATGAGCAGTTCTTC
once 13 . TRBJ1-6 TRBV6-2/TRBV6-3 CASSYHIEAPLHF TGTGCCAGCAGTTACCACATAGAGGCACCCCTCCACTTT
. 16 . TRBJ1-1 TRBV19 CASGRSHRAGNTEAFF TGTGCCAGTGGTCGATCCCACAGGGCTGGGAACACTGAAGCTTTCTTT
many 15 . TRBJ1-1 TRBV27 CASSKGDGQGTEAFF TGTGCCAGCAGTAAGGGGGACGGCCAGGGAACTGAAGCTTTCTTT
. 15 TRBD1 TRBJ2-2 TRBV23-1 CARSRQGKNTGELFF TGCGCCCGCAGCCGACAGGGGAAGAACACCGGGGAGCTGTTTTTT
. 14 TRBD1 TRBJ2-7 TRBV6-5 CASSYRDRGYEQYF TGTGCCAGCAGTTACCGGGACAGGGGTTACGAGCAGTACTTC
. 14 . TRBJ1-5 TRBV19 CASTMQGPRQPQHF TGTGCCAGTACGATGCAGGGCCCAAGGCAGCCCCAGCATTTT
. 13 . TRBJ1-2 TRBV12-3/TRBV12-4 CASSPGANYGYTF TGTGCCAGCAGCCCCGGGGCTAACTATGGCTACACCTTC
. 13 . TRBJ2-6 TRBV7-2 CASSFYGANVLTF TGTGCCAGCAGCTTTTATGGGGCCAACGTCCTGACTTTC
few 16 TRBD1 TRBJ1-2 TRBV19 CASRRDRGLLGDGYTF TGTGCCAGTAGAAGGGACAGGGGGCTGCTGGGGGATGGCTACACCTTC
few 15 TRBD1 TRBJ1-5 TRBV10-3 CAISELTGSEQPQHF TGTGCCATCAGTGAATTGACAGGGTCCGAACAGCCCCAGCATTTT
. 13 . TRBJ2-1 TRBV27 CASRVQAATEQFF TGTGCCAGCAGGGTACAGGCGGCGACTGAGCAGTTCTTC
. 15 . TRBJ2-3 TRBV11-3 CASSLAGTGTDTQYF TGTGCCAGCAGCTTAGCGGGAACGGGCACCGATACGCAGTATTTT
. 14 TRBD1 TRBJ1-5 TRBV23-1 CASTLDRVNQPQHF TGCGCCAGCACCCTTGACAGGGTTAATCAGCCCCAGCATTTT
few 14 TRBD1 TRBJ2-1 TRBV10-3 CAISRGPNYNEQFF TGTGCCATCAGCAGGGGGCCTAACTACAATGAGCAGTTCTTC
. 15 TRBD2 TRBJ2-7 TRBV7-9 CAGKNLSGRAPEQYF TGTGCCGGGAAGAACCTTAGCGGGAGGGCCCCCGAGCAGTACTTC
few 18 TRBD2 TRBJ2-3 TRBV7-3 CASSLSRTSGGGTDTQYF TGTGCCAGCAGCTTATCCCGGACTAGCGGGGGGGGTACAGATACGCAGTATTTT
. 15 TRBD1 TRBJ1-6 TRBV5-1 CASSLKTGGNSPLHF TGCGCCAGCAGCTTGAAAACAGGGGGCAATTCACCCCTCCACTTT
. 15 TRBD2 TRBJ2-5 TRBV5-1 CASSRTSGEQETQYF TGCGCCAGCAGCCGGACTAGCGGGGAACAAGAGACCCAGTACTTC
. 16 TRBD1 TRBJ1-3 TRBV5-1 CASSSGTGPSGNTIYF TGCGCCAGCAGCTCCGGGACAGGGCCCTCTGGAAACACCATATATTTT
. 12 . TRBJ1-1 TRBV7-2 CASSFVTDEAFF TGTGCCAGCAGCTTTGTGACAGATGAAGCTTTCTTT
. 13 . TRBJ1-5 TRBV12-3/TRBV12-4 CASSSRGNQPQHF TGTGCCAGCTCTTCCCGGGGTAATCAGCCCCAGCATTTT
once 11 . TRBJ1-2 TRBV29-1 CSVDGRSGYTF TGCAGCGTTGATGGTCGGTCGGGCTACACCTTC
. 12 . TRBJ1-2 TRBV12-3/TRBV12-4 CASSLSGNGYTF TGTGCCAGCAGCCTGTCAGGGAATGGCTACACCTTC
. 15 . TRBJ1-6 TRBV12-2 CTFPGGGTDNSPLHF TGTACCTTCCCTGGGGGAGGCACCGATAATTCACCCCTCCACTTT